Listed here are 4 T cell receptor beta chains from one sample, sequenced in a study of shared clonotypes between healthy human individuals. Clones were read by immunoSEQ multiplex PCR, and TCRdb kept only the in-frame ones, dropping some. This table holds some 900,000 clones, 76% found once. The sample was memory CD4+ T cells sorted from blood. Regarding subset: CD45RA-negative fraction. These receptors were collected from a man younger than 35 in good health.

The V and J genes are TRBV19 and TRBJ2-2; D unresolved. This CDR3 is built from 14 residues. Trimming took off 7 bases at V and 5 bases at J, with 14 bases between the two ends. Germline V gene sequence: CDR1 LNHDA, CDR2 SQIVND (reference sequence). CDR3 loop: CASKSSDTTGELFF. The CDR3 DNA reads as TGTGCCAGTAAGTCTTCCGACACTACCGGGGAGCTGTTTTTT.

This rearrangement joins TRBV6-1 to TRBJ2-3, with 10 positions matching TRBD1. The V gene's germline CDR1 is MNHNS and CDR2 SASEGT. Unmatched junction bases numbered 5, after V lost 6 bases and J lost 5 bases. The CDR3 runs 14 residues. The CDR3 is CASRKGDRGDTQYF. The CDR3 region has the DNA TGTGCCAGCAGAAAGGGGGACAGGGGAGATACGCAGTATTTT.

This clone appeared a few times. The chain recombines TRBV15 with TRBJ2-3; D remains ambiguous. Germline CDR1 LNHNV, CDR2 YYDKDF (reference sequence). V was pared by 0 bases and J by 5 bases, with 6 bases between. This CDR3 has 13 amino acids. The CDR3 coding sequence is TGTGCCACCAGCAGAGATGAGAGAGATACGCAGTATTTT. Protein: CATSRDERDTQYF.

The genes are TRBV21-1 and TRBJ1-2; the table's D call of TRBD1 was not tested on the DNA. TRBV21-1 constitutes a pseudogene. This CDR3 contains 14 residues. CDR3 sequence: CASSKRGTGPGYTF. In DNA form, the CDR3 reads TGTGCCAGCAGCAAAAGGGGGACAGGTCCTGGCTACACCTTC.